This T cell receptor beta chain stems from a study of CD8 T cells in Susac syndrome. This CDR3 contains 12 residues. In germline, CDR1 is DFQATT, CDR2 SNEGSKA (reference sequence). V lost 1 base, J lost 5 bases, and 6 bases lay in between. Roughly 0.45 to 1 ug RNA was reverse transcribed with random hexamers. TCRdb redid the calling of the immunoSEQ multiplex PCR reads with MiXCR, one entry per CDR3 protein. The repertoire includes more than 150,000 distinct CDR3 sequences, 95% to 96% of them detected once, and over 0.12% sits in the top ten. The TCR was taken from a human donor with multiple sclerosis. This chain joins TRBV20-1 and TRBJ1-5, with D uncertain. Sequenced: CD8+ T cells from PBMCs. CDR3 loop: CSARGEDQPQHF. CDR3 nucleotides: TGCAGTGCTAGAGGAGAGGATCAGCCCCAGCATTTT.